This T cell receptor (beta chain) was recorded in a study of blood T cell repertoires in COVID-19. Trimming cost V 0 bases and J 0 bases, with 9 bases left between them. This CDR3 is built from 15 residues. CDR1 SGHRS and CDR2 YFSETQ come from the germline V gene. Sequencing used immunoSEQ multiplex PCR; TCRdb keeps in-frame clones, though not all of them. The table has about 100,000 clones, about 78% seen once; the top ten hold roughly 10%. This rearrangement joins TRBV5-1 to TRBJ1-1; no firm D call. This receptor was identified in a man in his 60s with active or convalescent COVID-19. The sample consisted of peripheral blood. CDR3 in amino acids: CASSLGSDMNTEAFF. DNA of the CDR3: TGCGCCAGCAGCTTGGGTTCAGACATGAACACTGAAGCTTTCTTT.